A selection of T cell receptor beta chains follows, all from one sample in a study of T cells and Merkel cell carcinoma outcomes. Generated by immunoSEQ multiplex PCR, the TCRdb table keeps only in-frame clones and is missing some. The data contain 9,000 to 15,000 clones, roughly 96% of them singletons. The sequenced sample consisted of tumor tissue from Merkel cell carcinoma. All receptors come from a human donor with Merkel cell carcinoma. CDR3s include the opening cysteine and the closing phenylalanine or tryptophan. The D gene is left open where the match is weak. Clone size is not always given. Where it is, it says once, few, many or a class for expanded clones.

d_gene,v_gene,abundance,j_gene,CDR3aa,CDR3nt
.,TRBV29-1,.,TRBJ1-1,CSVVGHMNTEAFF,TGCAGCGTTGTCGGGCACATGAACACTGAAGCTTTCTTT
.,TRBV20-1,few,TRBJ1-2,CSARSGGYTF,TGCAGTGCTAGAAGCGGGGGCTACACCTTC
TRBD1,TRBV5-1,.,TRBJ2-2,CASSLQGGELFF,TGCGCCAGCAGCTTACAGGGGGGGGAGCTGTTTTTT
.,TRBV2,.,TRBJ1-2,CASSERGATGYGYTF,TGTGCCAGCAGTGAGAGGGGTGCCACGGGGTATGGCTACACCTTC
.,TRBV28,.,TRBJ1-2,CASIRGVPDGYTF,TGTGCCAGCATACGAGGGGTCCCTGATGGCTACACCTTC
TRBD2,TRBV29-1,.,TRBJ2-1,CSVGGPSGSGHNEQFF,TGCAGCGTTGGGGGGCCTAGCGGGAGCGGGCACAATGAGCAGTTCTTC
TRBD1,TRBV7-3,.,TRBJ1-1,CASSPGQGLYRTEAFF,TGTGCCAGCAGCCCGGGACAGGGGCTTTATAGGACTGAAGCTTTCTTT
.,TRBV27,.,TRBJ1-5,CASSLVGGQPQHF,TGTGCCAGCAGTTTAGTGGGTGGGCAGCCCCAGCATTTT
.,TRBV6-5,.,TRBJ2-4,CASSYRQGGKNIQYF,TGTGCCAGCAGTTACCGACAGGGAGGCAAAAACATTCAGTACTTC
TRBD1,TRBV5-8,.,TRBJ2-1,CASSLEGKGAWDEQFF,TGTGCCAGCAGCTTGGAGGGGAAGGGGGCCTGGGATGAGCAGTTCTTC
.,TRBV29-1,few,TRBJ1-2,CSVATNYGYTF,TGCAGCGTTGCCACTAACTATGGCTACACCTTC
.,TRBV18,.,TRBJ2-1,CASSPARTSYNEQFF,TGTGCCAGCTCACCAGCCAGGACCTCCTACAATGAGCAGTTCTTC
TRBD2,TRBV28,.,TRBJ2-3,CASSPGGGRADTQYF,TGTGCCAGCAGCCCCGGGGGGGGGAGGGCGGATACGCAGTATTTT
.,TRBV7-2,.,TRBJ2-3,CASSLTSTTDTQYF,TGTGCCAGCAGCTTAACGTCAACCACAGATACGCAGTATTTT
.,TRBV6-5,.,TRBJ1-5,CASSYGHNQPQHF,TGTGCCAGCAGTTACGGACATAATCAGCCCCAGCATTTT
TRBD2,TRBV9,.,TRBJ2-7,CASSASGSYEQYF,TGTGCCAGCAGCGCCAGCGGGAGCTACGAGCAGTACTTC
TRBD1,TRBV10-3,.,TRBJ2-2,CAITGTGGPGELFF,TGTGCCATCACTGGGACAGGGGGCCCCGGGGAGCTGTTTTTT
.,TRBV7-2,.,TRBJ2-2,CASSPRRQANTGELFF,TGTGCCAGCAGCCCGAGGCGACAGGCGAACACCGGGGAGCTGTTTTTT